This entry describes one TCR beta chain. Antigen: not known. These data originate in a study of T cell repertoires in ileal Crohn's disease. The overall study: Surgery for a complication: stricturing in roughly 61%, penetrating in approximately 39%. About half of patients got postoperative therapy: approximately twelve thiopurines, around 20 anti-TNF. The M6 sample came from neoterminal ileum during colonoscopy after surgery.

Whole-study results and caveats: Endoscopy was done a median about seven months after surgery.

Sequenced by immunoSEQ multiplex PCR; TCRdb stores in-frame clones only, minus some. Altogether some 2,400 clones are present, about three fifths being singletons, with the ten largest covering about a tenth. The time point was: neoterminal ileum biopsy at postoperative endoscopy, about 6 months after surgery. This clonotype originated in an adult with Crohn's disease. Sequencing was done on a sample of ileal tissue.

The CDR3 here is CASSLDGGSNQPQHF. The CDR3 nucleotides are TGTGCCAGCAGTTTAGACGGGGGTAGCAATCAGCCCCAGCATTTT. This chain links TRBV28 with TRBJ1-5; a weak D match, TRBD1 (5 bases). The germline V gene has CDR1 MDHEN and CDR2 SYDVKM. CDR3 length: 15 residues. The V end was cut by 2 bases, the J end by 0 bases, with 8 bases between.